The present T cell receptor (beta chain) was sequenced within a study of cytomegalovirus exposure and HLA in healthy donors. Primers: 60 Vbeta forward and 13 Jbeta reverse. TCRdb's copy holds only in-frame clones and misses some; the assay was immunoSEQ multiplex PCR. This specimen shows tens of thousands of clones; the ten leading clones hold roughly 3.8%. Sequencing was performed on PBMCs. The sequence was collected from a female donor in good health and CMV-seropositive.

CDR3 region: CSVEMRDYEQYF. CDR3 sequence (DNA): TGCAGCGTTGAAATGCGGGACTACGAGCAGTACTTC. The gene calls are TRBV29-1 and TRBJ2-7; D perhaps matches TRBD2 (6 bases). Germline V gives CDR1 SQVTM, CDR2 ANQGSEA. The V end lost 2 bases, the J end lost 3 bases, and 8 bases lay between the germline ends. The CDR3 totals 12 residues.